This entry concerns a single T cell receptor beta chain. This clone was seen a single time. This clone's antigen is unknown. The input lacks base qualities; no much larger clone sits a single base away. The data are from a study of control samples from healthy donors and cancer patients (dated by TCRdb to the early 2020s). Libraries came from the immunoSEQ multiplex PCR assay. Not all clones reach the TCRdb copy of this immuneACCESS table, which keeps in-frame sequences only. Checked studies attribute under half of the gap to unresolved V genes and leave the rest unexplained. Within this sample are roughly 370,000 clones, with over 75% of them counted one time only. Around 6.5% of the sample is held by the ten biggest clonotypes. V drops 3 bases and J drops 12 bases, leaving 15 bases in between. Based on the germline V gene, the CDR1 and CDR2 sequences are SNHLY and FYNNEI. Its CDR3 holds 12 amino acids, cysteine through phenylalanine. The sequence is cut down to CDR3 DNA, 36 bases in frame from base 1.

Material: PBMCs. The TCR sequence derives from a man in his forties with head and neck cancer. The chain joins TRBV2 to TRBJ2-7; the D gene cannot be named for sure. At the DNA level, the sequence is TGTGCCAGCAGTGACGAGTCCACCTTTCTGTACTTC. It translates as CASSDESTFLYF.